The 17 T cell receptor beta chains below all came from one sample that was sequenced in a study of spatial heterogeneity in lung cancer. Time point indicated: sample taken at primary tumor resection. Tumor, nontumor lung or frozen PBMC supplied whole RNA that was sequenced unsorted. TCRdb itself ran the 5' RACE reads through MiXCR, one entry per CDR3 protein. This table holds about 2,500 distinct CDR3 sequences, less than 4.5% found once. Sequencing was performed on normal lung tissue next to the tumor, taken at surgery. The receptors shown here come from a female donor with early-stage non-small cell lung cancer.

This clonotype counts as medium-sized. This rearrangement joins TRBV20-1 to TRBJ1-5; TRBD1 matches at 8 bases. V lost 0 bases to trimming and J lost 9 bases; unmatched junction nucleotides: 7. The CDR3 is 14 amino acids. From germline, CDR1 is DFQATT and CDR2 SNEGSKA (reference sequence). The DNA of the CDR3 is TGCAGTGCTAGAGAAGACAGGGGCCAACCGCCCCAGCATTTT. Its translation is CSAREDRGQPPQHF.

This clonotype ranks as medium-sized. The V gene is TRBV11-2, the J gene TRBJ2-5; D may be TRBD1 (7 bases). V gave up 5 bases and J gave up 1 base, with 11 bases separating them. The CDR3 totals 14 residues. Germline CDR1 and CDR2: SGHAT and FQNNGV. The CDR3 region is CASSAGQFQETQYF. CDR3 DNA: TGTGCCAGCAGCGCGGGACAGTTCCAAGAGACCCAGTACTTC.

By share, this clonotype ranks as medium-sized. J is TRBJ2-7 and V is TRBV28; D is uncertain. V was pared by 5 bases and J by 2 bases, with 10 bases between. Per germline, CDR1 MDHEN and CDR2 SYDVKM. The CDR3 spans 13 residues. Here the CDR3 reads CASSVRGTYEQYV. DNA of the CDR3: TGTGCCAGCAGTGTTCGCGGTACCTACGAGCAGTACGTC.

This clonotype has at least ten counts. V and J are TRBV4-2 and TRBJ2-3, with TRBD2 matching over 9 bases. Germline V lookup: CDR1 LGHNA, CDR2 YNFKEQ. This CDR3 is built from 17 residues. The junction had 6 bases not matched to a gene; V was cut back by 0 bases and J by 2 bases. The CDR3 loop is CASSQDSSGGITDTQYF. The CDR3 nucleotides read TGTGCCAGCAGCCAAGATTCCAGCGGGGGGATCACAGATACGCAGTATTTT.

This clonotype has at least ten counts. The CDR3: CASKGGVVRSYNEQFF. The CDR3 nucleotides are TGTGCCAGCAAGGGGGGGGTGGTTCGCTCCTACAATGAGCAGTTCTTC. The chain recombines TRBV28 with TRBJ2-1, with a weak D call TRBD2 (7 bases). Per germline, CDR1 MDHEN and CDR2 SYDVKM. The V end was cut by 7 bases, the J end by 0 bases, with 16 bases between. CDR3 length equals 16 residues.

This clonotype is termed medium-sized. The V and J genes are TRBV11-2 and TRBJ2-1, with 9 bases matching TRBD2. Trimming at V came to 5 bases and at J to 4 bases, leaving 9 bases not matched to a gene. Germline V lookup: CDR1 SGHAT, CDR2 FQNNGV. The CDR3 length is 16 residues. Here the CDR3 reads CASSGGRLAAYNEQFF. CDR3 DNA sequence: TGTGCCAGCAGCGGGGGGCGACTAGCGGCTTACAATGAGCAGTTCTTC.

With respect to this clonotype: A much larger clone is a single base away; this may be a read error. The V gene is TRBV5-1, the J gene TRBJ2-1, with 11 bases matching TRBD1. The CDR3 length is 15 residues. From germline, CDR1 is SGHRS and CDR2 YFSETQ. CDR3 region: CASSSGQGAYNELFF. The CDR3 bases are TGCGCCAGCAGCTCCGGACAGGGGGCCTACAATGAGCTGTTCTTC. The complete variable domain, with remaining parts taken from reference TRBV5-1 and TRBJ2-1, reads KAGVTQTPRYLIKTRGQQVTLSCSPISGHRSVSWYQQTPGQGLQFLFEYFSETQRNKGNFPGRFSGRQFSNSRSEMNVSTLELGDSALYLCASSSGQGAYNELFFGPGTRLTVL.

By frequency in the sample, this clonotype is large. The CDR3 loop is CASSLSTSGSYTF. CDR3 DNA sequence: TGTGCCAGCAGCTTATCCACCTCTGGAAGCTACACCTTC. V is TRBV7-8 and J is TRBJ1-2; D remains unclear. This CDR3 region has 13 residues. The germline gives CDR1 SGHVS, CDR2 FQNEAQ. V dropped 2 bases and J dropped 9 bases, with 13 bases sitting between them.

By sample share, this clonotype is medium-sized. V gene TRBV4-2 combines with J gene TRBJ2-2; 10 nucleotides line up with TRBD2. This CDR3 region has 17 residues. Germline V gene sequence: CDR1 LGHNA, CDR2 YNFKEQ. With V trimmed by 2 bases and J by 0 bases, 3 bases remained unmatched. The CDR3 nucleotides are TGTGCCAGCAGCCAACTAGCGGGGGCCGCGAACACCGGGGAGCTGTTTTTT. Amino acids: CASSQLAGAANTGELFF.

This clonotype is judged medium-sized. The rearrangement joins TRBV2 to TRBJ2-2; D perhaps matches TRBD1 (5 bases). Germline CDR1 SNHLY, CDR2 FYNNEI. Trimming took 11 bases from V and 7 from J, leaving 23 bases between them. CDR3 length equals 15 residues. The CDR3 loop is CAGQGSVGPRGELFF. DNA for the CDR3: TGTGCCGGGCAGGGTTCGGTTGGCCCCCGCGGGGAGCTGTTTTTT.

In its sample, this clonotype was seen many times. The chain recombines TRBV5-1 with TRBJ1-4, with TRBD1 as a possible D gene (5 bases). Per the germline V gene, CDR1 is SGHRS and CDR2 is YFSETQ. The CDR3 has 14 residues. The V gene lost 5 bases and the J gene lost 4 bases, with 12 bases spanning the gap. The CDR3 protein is CASSGALGNEKLFF. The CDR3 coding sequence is TGCGCCAGCAGTGGGGCGCTAGGTAATGAAAAACTGTTTTTT.

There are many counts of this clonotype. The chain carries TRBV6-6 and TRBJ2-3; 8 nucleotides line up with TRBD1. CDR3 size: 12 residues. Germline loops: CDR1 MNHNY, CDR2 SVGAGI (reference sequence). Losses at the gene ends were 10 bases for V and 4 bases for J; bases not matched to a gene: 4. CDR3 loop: CAIGQGSDTQYF. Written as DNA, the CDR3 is TGTGCCATTGGACAGGGATCAGATACGCAGTATTTT.

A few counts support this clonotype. The CDR3 region is CASSPGGANSPLHF. CDR3 sequence (DNA): TGTGCCAGCAGCCCAGGGGGCGCCAATTCACCCCTCCACTTT. The chain combines TRBV3-1 with TRBJ1-6, with 8 bases aligning to TRBD1. Germline CDR1 LGHDT, CDR2 YNNKEL (reference sequence). Trimming cost V 4 bases and J 7 bases; bases outside gene matches: 3. This CDR3 region has 14 residues.

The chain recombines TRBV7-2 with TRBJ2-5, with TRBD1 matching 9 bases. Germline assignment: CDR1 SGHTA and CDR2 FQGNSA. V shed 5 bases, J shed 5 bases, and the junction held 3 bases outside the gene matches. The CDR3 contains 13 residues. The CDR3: CASSLGTGETQYF. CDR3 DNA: TGTGCCAGCAGCCTCGGGACAGGGGAGACCCAGTACTTC.

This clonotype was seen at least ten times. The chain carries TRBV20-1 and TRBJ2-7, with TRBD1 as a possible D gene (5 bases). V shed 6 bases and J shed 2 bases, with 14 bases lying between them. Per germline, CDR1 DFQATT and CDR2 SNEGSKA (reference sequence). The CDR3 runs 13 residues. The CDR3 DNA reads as TGCAGTGCCTCACCCGGACAAGCCTACGAGCAGTACGTC. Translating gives CSASPGQAYEQYV.

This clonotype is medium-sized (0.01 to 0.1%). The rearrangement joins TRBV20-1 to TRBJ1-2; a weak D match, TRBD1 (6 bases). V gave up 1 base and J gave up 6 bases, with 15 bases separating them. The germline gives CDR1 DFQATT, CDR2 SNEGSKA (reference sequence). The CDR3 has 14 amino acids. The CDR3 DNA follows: TGCAGTGCTAGAGCTTTCCCCAGGGGAGATGGCTACACCTTC. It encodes CSARAFPRGDGYTF.

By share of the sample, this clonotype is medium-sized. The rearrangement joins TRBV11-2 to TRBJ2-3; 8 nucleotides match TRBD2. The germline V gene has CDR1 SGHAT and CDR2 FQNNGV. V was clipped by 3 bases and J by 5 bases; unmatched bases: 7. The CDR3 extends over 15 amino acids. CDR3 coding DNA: TGTGCCAGCAGCTTCACGGGAGGGTTCAAAGATACGCAGTATTTT. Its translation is CASSFTGGFKDTQYF.